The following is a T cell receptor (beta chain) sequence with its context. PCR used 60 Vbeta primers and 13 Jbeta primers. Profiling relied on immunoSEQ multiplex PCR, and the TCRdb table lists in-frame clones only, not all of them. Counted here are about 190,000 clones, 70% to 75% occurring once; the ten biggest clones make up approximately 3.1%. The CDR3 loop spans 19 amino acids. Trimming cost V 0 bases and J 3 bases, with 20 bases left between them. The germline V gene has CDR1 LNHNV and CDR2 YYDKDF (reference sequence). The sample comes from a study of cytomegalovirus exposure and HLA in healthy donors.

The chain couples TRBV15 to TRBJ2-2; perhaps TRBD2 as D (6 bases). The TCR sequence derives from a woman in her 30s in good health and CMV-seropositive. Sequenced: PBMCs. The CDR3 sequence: CATSRDVGRGRRDTGELFF. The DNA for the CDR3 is TGTGCCACCAGCAGAGATGTTGGCCGAGGCCGGAGGGACACCGGGGAGCTGTTTTTT.